What follows are 27 T cell receptor beta chains derived from one specimen sequenced in a study of T cell responses to AZD1222 COVID-19 vaccine. Using immunoSEQ multiplex PCR, the repertoire was profiled, and TCRdb retains in-frame clones only, with some absent. The sample has about 150,000 clones, 90% seen once. Sequenced here: peripheral blood, sampled on day 0 of AZD1222 vaccination. The source of these receptors is an adult in good health.

This sequence joins TRBV9 and TRBJ1-2; a possible D gene is TRBD1 (5 bases). V was clipped by 5 bases and J by 3 bases, with 20 bases between them. Germline-derived CDR1 and CDR2 are SGDLS and YYNGEE. The CDR3 covers 16 residues. The CDR3 DNA follows: TGTGCCAGCAGGCGGATAACAGGTGGGGATGACTATGGCTACACCTTC. This sequence encodes CASRRITGGDDYGYTF.

This clone was detected a few times. CDR3 nucleotides: TGTGCCAGCAGGAGGTCCCCCTACGAGCAGTACTTC. This sequence encodes CASRRSPYEQYF. J is TRBJ2-7 and V is TRBV6-5; no firm D call. Trimming removed 6 bases at V and 2 bases at J, with 8 bases between. The CDR3 runs to 12 residues. Germline loops: CDR1 MNHEY, CDR2 SVGAGI.

The genes are TRBV4-2 and TRBJ1-4, with no clear D. The length of the CDR3 is 19 residues. The ends were cut back, 2 bases at V and 4 bases at J, with 23 bases in the middle. Germline V gene sequence: CDR1 LGHNA, CDR2 YNFKEQ. In DNA form, the CDR3 reads TGTGCCAGCAGCCAAAATCTCCCGGGCCCAGGACGTGGTAATGAAAAACTGTTTTTT. It codes for CASSQNLPGPGRGNEKLFF.

The chain joins TRBV6-4 to TRBJ1-6; no reliable D call. CDR1 MRHNA and CDR2 SNTAGT come from the germline V gene. Trimming cost V 2 bases and J 8 bases, with 19 bases left between them. This CDR3 has 17 amino acids. For the CDR3, the DNA is TGTGCCAGCAGTGACGAGGTCCAACAAAATCAGGATTCACCCCTCCACTTT. It yields the protein CASSDEVQQNQDSPLHF.

In its sample, this clone was seen a few times. The chain joins TRBV6-5 to TRBJ2-7; no definite D call. Trimming took 2 bases from V and 3 from J, leaving 5 bases between them. The CDR3 runs to 12 residues. CDR1 is MNHEY, CDR2 SVGAGI, per germline. CDR3 bases: TGTGCCAGCAGTTACCCTATCTACGAGCAGTACTTC. This encodes CASSYPIYEQYF.

J is TRBJ1-1 and V is TRBV15; D is unresolved. CDR1 and CDR2 (germline): LNHNV, YYDKDF (reference sequence). Trimming pared 6 bases from V and 4 bases from J, leaving 9 bases between. This CDR3 is built from 12 residues. CDR3 residues: CATRGSPTEAFF. DNA of the CDR3: TGTGCCACCAGGGGGTCACCCACTGAAGCTTTCTTT.

The V call is TRBV5-6, the J call TRBJ2-3; D not resolved. Trimming shortened V by 0 bases and J by 0 bases, and 11 bases separated the two germline ends. This CDR3 is 16 amino acids long. Looked up from germline, CDR1 is SGHDT and CDR2 is YYEEEE. The CDR3 DNA follows: TGTGCCAGCAGCTTGGGTACAGCACCTAGCACAGATACGCAGTATTTT. It encodes CASSLGTAPSTDTQYF.

The chain joins TRBV19 to TRBJ2-3; no firm D call. The CDR3 covers 12 residues. Trimming removed 5 bases at V and 4 bases at J, with 7 bases between. The germline V gene encodes CDR1 LNHDA and CDR2 SQIVND (reference sequence). In DNA, the CDR3 is TGTGCCAGTAGTTCCGGGCCAGATACGCAGTATTTT. This sequence encodes CASSSGPDTQYF.

V is TRBV5-6 and J is TRBJ2-1, with D possibly being TRBD1 (6 bases). The germline V gene has CDR1 SGHDT and CDR2 YYEEEE. V lost 0 bases, J lost 7 bases, and 17 bases lay in between. The CDR3 covers 16 residues. The CDR3 DNA is TGTGCCAGCAGCTTGGAAGGGGGTTATCGAGGGAATGAGCAGTTCTTC. It encodes CASSLEGGYRGNEQFF.

The chain recombines TRBV25-1 with TRBJ1-1; D remains ambiguous. The CDR3 runs to 15 residues. The ends were cut back, 2 bases at V and 1 base at J, with 11 bases in the middle. Germline CDR1 and CDR2: MGHDK and SYGVNS. Here the CDR3 reads CASSERAAGNTEAFF. DNA for the CDR3: TGTGCCAGCAGTGAACGCGCAGCCGGGAACACTGAAGCTTTCTTT.

The chain recombines TRBV30 with TRBJ1-1; D is possibly TRBD1 (6 bases). Germline V gene lookup returns CDR1 GTSNPN and CDR2 SVGIG (reference sequence). V was shortened by 2 bases and J by 8 bases, with 15 bases between the two germline ends. This CDR3 contains 13 residues. The CDR3 loop reads CAWSKQGGREAFF. The CDR3 coding sequence is TGTGCCTGGAGTAAACAGGGCGGGCGCGAAGCTTTCTTT.

The V and J genes are TRBV5-4 and TRBJ2-1, with D possibly being TRBD1 or TRBD2 (5 bases each). V dropped 6 bases and J dropped 0 bases, with 16 bases sitting between them. CDR3 length equals 16 residues. In germline, CDR1 is SGHNT, CDR2 YYREEE (reference sequence). CDR3 protein: CASTVGTSSSYNEQFF. For the CDR3, the DNA is TGTGCCAGCACAGTCGGGACCTCGAGCTCCTACAATGAGCAGTTCTTC.

This clone was seen only once. The V call is TRBV4-3, the J call TRBJ2-7, with D uncertain. This CDR3 is 16 amino acids long. Germline values: CDR1 LGHNA, CDR2 YSLEER. V lost 0 bases and J 2 bases, leaving 14 bases between the germline ends. CDR3 nucleotide sequence: TGCGCCAGCAGCCAAGATAGAGGCGCTTGGGCCTACGAGCAGTACTTC. Protein product: CASSQDRGAWAYEQYF.

This chain joins TRBV18 and TRBJ2-1, with 8 bases fitting TRBD2. The trim removed 1 base at V and 4 bases at J, leaving 3 bases unmatched. This CDR3 region has 15 residues. Germline V CDR1 and CDR2: KGHSH, LQKENI. The CDR3 coding sequence is TGTGCCAGCTCACCACGGGCGGGGGGTTACAATGAGCAGTTCTTC. Translation: CASSPRAGGYNEQFF.

The chain has TRBV6-4 and TRBJ2-3, with 14 bases matching TRBD2. There are 15 residues in the CDR3. The germline V gene has CDR1 MRHNA and CDR2 SNTAGT. With V trimmed by 3 bases and J by 6 bases, 2 bases remained unmatched. CDR3 bases: TGTGCCAGCAGTGAAGGGACTAGCGGGGGCGATACGCAGTATTTT. Translating gives CASSEGTSGGDTQYF.

This clone was detected a few times. The genes are TRBV11-3 and TRBJ1-1; TRBD1 might be the D (6 bases). This CDR3 comprises 16 residues. V was clipped by 1 base and J by 1 base, with 13 bases between them. The germline gives CDR1 SGHNT, CDR2 YENEEA. DNA for the CDR3: TGTGCCAGCAGCTTAGGCTTTGGGGGCTCGAACACTGAAGCTTTCTTT. Amino acid sequence: CASSLGFGGSNTEAFF.

The V gene is TRBV10-3, the J gene TRBJ2-1, with D maybe TRBD1 (5 bases). The CDR3 consists of 13 residues. V gave up 9 bases and J gave up 4 bases, with 13 bases separating them. Germline V CDR1 and CDR2: ENHRY, SYGVKD. The CDR3 region is CAIKGQGYNEQFF. The CDR3 DNA is TGTGCCATTAAGGGGCAGGGTTACAATGAGCAGTTCTTC.

The chain links TRBV7-8 to TRBJ1-1; D gene uncertain. This CDR3 is 15 amino acids long. In germline, CDR1 is SGHVS, CDR2 FQNEAQ. V lost 3 bases to trimming and J lost 0 bases, with 11 bases between them. The CDR3 nucleotides read TGTGCCAGCAGCTTGGGAGCGGGGATGAACACTGAAGCTTTCTTT. Amino acids: CASSLGAGMNTEAFF.

The rearrangement links TRBV7-2 to TRBJ1-3; D not resolved. V was shortened by 2 bases and J by 8 bases, with 10 bases between the two germline ends. Germline-derived CDR1 and CDR2 are SGHTA and FQGNSA. The CDR3 runs to 13 residues. The CDR3 region is CASSLSGGDTIYF. DNA of the CDR3: TGTGCCAGCAGCTTATCTGGAGGAGACACCATATATTTT.

The genes are TRBV6-5 and TRBJ1-2, with D possibly being TRBD1 (5 bases). The germline V gene encodes CDR1 MNHEY and CDR2 SVGAGI. The V end lost 7 bases, the J end lost 4 bases, and 10 bases lay between the germline ends. The CDR3 runs 12 residues. The CDR3 nucleotides read TGTGCCAGCACCGAGGGGAGCTATGGCTACACCTTC. Translation gives CASTEGSYGYTF.

This chain links TRBV10-3 with TRBJ1-2; D is unresolved. Trimming shortened V by 2 bases and J by 5 bases, and 6 bases separated the two germline ends. The CDR3 spans 12 residues. Per the germline V gene, CDR1 is ENHRY and CDR2 is SYGVKD. CDR3 nucleotide sequence: TGTGCCATCAGTGAGGGCGGGTATGGCTACACCTTC. This encodes CAISEGGYGYTF.

V is TRBV6-2 or TRBV6-3 and J is TRBJ2-1, with a tentative D call TRBD2 (6 bases). V shed 6 bases and J shed 5 bases, with 17 bases lying between them. The CDR3 runs to 15 residues. Germline lookup yields CDR1 MNHEY and CDR2 SVGEGT. CDR3 residues: CASSNRDWRDNEQFF. The CDR3 DNA is TGTGCCAGCAGCAACCGGGACTGGAGGGACAATGAGCAGTTCTTC.

This clone was found a few times. V is TRBV6-5 and J is TRBJ2-7; 10 positions agree with TRBD2. The CDR3 is made up of 16 amino acids. The J segment lost 2 bases and the V segment lost 2 bases, leaving 6 bases of the junction unmatched. The germline V gene has CDR1 MNHEY and CDR2 SVGAGI. The CDR3 bases are TGTGCCAGCAGTTACACCTCTAGCGGGGGCCCCTACGAGCAGTACTTC. Translated: CASSYTSSGGPYEQYF.

This chain connects TRBV5-8 to TRBJ2-1, with D tentatively TRBD2 (5 bases). Trimming shortened V by 4 bases and J by 3 bases, and 14 bases separated the two germline ends. This CDR3 has 15 residues. CDR1 SGHTS and CDR2 YDEGEE come from the germline V gene. CDR3 region: CASSRGQAIYNEQFF. As DNA, the CDR3 is TGTGCCAGCAGCCGCGGGCAGGCGATCTACAATGAGCAGTTCTTC.

V is TRBV6-5 and J is TRBJ2-7; the D is unclear. The CDR3 extends over 13 amino acids. Germline V gene sequence: CDR1 MNHEY, CDR2 SVGAGI. V lost 2 bases and J lost 5, with 10 bases in between. The CDR3 protein is CASSYRPNDEQYF. The CDR3 bases are TGTGCCAGCAGTTACCGTCCCAACGACGAGCAGTACTTC.

The chain links TRBV30 to TRBJ2-7, with D uncertain. Looked up from germline, CDR1 is GTSNPN and CDR2 is SVGIG (reference sequence). V was clipped by 2 bases and J by 7 bases, with 9 bases between them. The CDR3 covers 11 residues. This CDR3 reads CAWSTLEEQYF. CDR3 in DNA: TGTGCCTGGAGTACCCTCGAGGAGCAGTACTTC.

The chain couples TRBV11-3 to TRBJ2-5; the D gene could be TRBD1 or TRBD2 (7 bases each). The CDR3 length is 15 residues. Germline loops: CDR1 SGHNT, CDR2 YENEEA. Trimming stripped 5 bases from V and 0 bases from J, with 13 bases between. The CDR3 loop is CASSHSGGDQETQYF. The CDR3 coding sequence is TGTGCCAGCAGCCACTCAGGGGGGGACCAAGAGACCCAGTACTTC.